A selection of T cell receptor beta chains follows, all from one sample in a study of cytotoxic CD8 clonotypes in ibrutinib-treated CLL. Method: immunoSEQ multiplex PCR; TCRdb's copy keeps in-frame clones and lacks some. The sample contains 35,000 to 50,000 clones, about 70% of which appear only once. The specimen was PBMCs, collected at disease progression, from a patient treated with ibrutinib. These receptors all stem from a human donor with chronic lymphocytic leukemia. Both conserved end residues are part of each CDR3. The D gene is left open where the match is weak. For some rows the clone size is stated as once, few or many, or as a class when expanded; others skip it.

size: once; V: TRBV28; length: 14; D: TRBD1; J: TRBJ2-7; CDR3: CASAWGAGGREQYF; DNA: TGTGCCAGCGCCTGGGGCGCAGGGGGCAGGGAGCAGTACTTC
size: -; V: TRBV7-9; length: 16; D: -; J: TRBJ2-7; CDR3: CASSQAQTLGAYEQYF; DNA: TGTGCCAGCAGCCAAGCCCAGACGTTGGGGGCCTACGAGCAGTACTTC
size: -; V: TRBV2; length: 16; D: TRBD1; J: TRBJ2-6; CDR3: CASSPDRRSGANVLTF; DNA: TGTGCCAGCAGTCCGGACAGGCGCTCTGGGGCCAACGTCCTGACTTTC
size: -; V: TRBV27; length: 14; D: -; J: TRBJ2-5; CDR3: CASSLGEWRETQYF; DNA: TGTGCCAGCAGCTTGGGGGAATGGAGAGAGACCCAGTACTTC
size: -; V: TRBV7-9; length: 16; D: TRBD2; J: TRBJ2-7; CDR3: CASSLGPSGGDYEQYF; DNA: TGTGCCAGCAGCTTAGGGCCTAGCGGGGGAGACTACGAGCAGTACTTC
size: few; V: TRBV5-5; length: 17; D: TRBD1; J: TRBJ1-6; CDR3: CASSLSPTGGYDSPLHF; DNA: TGTGCCAGCAGCTTGAGCCCGACAGGGGGCTACGATTCACCCCTCCACTTT
size: -; V: TRBV2; length: 18; D: -; J: TRBJ2-7; CDR3: CASPSLRSGDGISYEQYF; DNA: TGTGCCAGCCCTAGCCTGCGCTCGGGGGACGGGATCTCCTACGAGCAGTACTTC
size: -; V: TRBV6-5; length: 14; D: -; J: TRBJ2-7; CDR3: CASSYITRPGEQYF; DNA: TGTGCCAGCAGTTACATCACGAGGCCTGGCGAGCAGTACTTC
size: -; V: TRBV9; length: 16; D: TRBD2; J: TRBJ2-1; CDR3: CASSEVGGGASNEQFF; DNA: TGTGCCAGCAGCGAGGTGGGCGGGGGGGCGTCCAATGAGCAGTTCTTC
size: -; V: TRBV9; length: 15; D: -; J: TRBJ2-3; CDR3: CASSVTGDYTDTQYF; DNA: TGTGCCAGCAGCGTAACGGGGGATTACACAGATACGCAGTATTTT
size: -; V: TRBV2; length: 17; D: TRBD2; J: TRBJ2-1; CDR3: CALGASGRAVVYNEQFF; DNA: TGTGCCCTAGGGGCTAGCGGGAGGGCCGTTGTCTACAATGAGCAGTTCTTC
size: -; V: TRBV5-1; length: 16; D: TRBD2; J: TRBJ2-5; CDR3: CASSQGLAANQETQYF; DNA: TGCGCCAGCAGCCAGGGACTAGCGGCCAACCAAGAGACCCAGTACTTC
size: -; V: TRBV7-6; length: 15; D: -; J: TRBJ2-3; CDR3: CASSLALHPTDTQYF; DNA: TGTGCCAGCAGCTTAGCGCTACACCCCACAGATACGCAGTATTTT
size: -; V: TRBV2; length: 13; D: -; J: TRBJ1-1; CDR3: CASRVMRNTEAFF; DNA: TGTGCCAGCAGAGTTATGCGGAACACTGAAGCTTTCTTT
size: few; V: TRBV5-4; length: 16; D: TRBD1; J: TRBJ2-2; CDR3: CASSLGGQGSAGELFF; DNA: TGTGCCAGCAGCTTGGGGGGACAGGGTTCAGCCGGGGAGCTGTTTTTT
size: -; V: TRBV7-9; length: 14; D: TRBD1; J: TRBJ2-5; CDR3: CASSGRQGQETQYF; DNA: TGTGCCAGCAGCGGCCGACAGGGTCAAGAGACCCAGTACTTC
size: -; V: TRBV10-3; length: 14; D: TRBD1; J: TRBJ1-1; CDR3: CAISGQGGDTEAFF; DNA: TGTGCCATCAGTGGTCAGGGGGGGGACACTGAAGCTTTCTTT
size: -; V: TRBV6-5; length: 16; D: -; J: TRBJ2-7; CDR3: CASSYSKITGTYEQYF; DNA: TGTGCCAGCAGTTACTCGAAGATCACGGGGACCTACGAGCAGTACTTC
size: -; V: TRBV7-8; length: 15; D: -; J: TRBJ2-7; CDR3: CASSPGGTRTYEQYF; DNA: TGTGCCAGCAGCCCAGGCGGGACAAGAACCTACGAGCAGTACTTC
size: -; V: TRBV2; length: 15; D: TRBD2; J: TRBJ2-7; CDR3: CASMSAGGPVDEQYF; DNA: TGTGCCAGCATGTCAGCGGGAGGGCCGGTGGACGAGCAGTACTTC
size: few; V: TRBV6-6; length: 12; D: -; J: TRBJ1-5; CDR3: CATQQTNQPQHF; DNA: TGTGCCACCCAACAGACCAATCAGCCCCAGCATTTT
size: -; V: TRBV6-5; length: 15; D: TRBD1; J: TRBJ1-1; CDR3: CASRTGGAGFTEAFF; DNA: TGTGCCAGCAGGACAGGGGGCGCGGGTTTCACTGAAGCTTTCTTT
size: -; V: TRBV6-5; length: 14; D: -; J: TRBJ2-7; CDR3: CASSYAGPSYEQYF; DNA: TGTGCCAGCAGTTACGCGGGACCTTCCTACGAGCAGTACTTC
size: -; V: TRBV15; length: 12; D: -; J: TRBJ2-1; CDR3: CATSRTSRVAFF; DNA: TGTGCCACCAGCAGGACTTCCAGAGTAGCGTTCTTC
size: few; V: TRBV19; length: 15; D: -; J: TRBJ1-6; CDR3: CASSLDSSYNSPLHF; DNA: TGTGCCAGTAGCCTGGACAGCTCCTATAATTCACCCCTCCACTTT
size: -; V: TRBV4-1; length: 15; D: TRBD2; J: TRBJ2-5; CDR3: CASSQVGGLGETQYF; DNA: TGCGCCAGCAGCCAAGTGGGGGGGTTGGGAGAGACCCAGTACTTC
size: -; V: TRBV4-1; length: 15; D: -; J: TRBJ2-7; CDR3: CASSQETRWAYEQYF; DNA: TGCGCCAGCAGCCAAGAAACCCGATGGGCCTACGAGCAGTACTTC
size: -; V: TRBV6-9; length: 15; D: -; J: TRBJ1-5; CDR3: CASSPGGVSNQPQHF; DNA: TGTGCCAGCAGCCCCGGGGGGGTTAGCAATCAGCCCCAGCATTTT
size: -; V: TRBV7-8; length: 13; D: -; J: TRBJ2-3; CDR3: CASRELSTDTQYF; DNA: TGTGCCAGCAGGGAACTTAGCACAGATACGCAGTATTTT
size: -; V: TRBV6-1; length: 14; D: -; J: TRBJ2-3; CDR3: CASLRDAGTDTQYF; DNA: TGTGCCTCCCTCCGCGATGCCGGCACAGATACGCAGTATTTT
size: -; V: TRBV28; length: 12; D: -; J: TRBJ2-5; CDR3: CASSGVQETQYF; DNA: TGTGCCAGCAGCGGGGTACAAGAGACCCAGTACTTC
size: -; V: TRBV11-2; length: 14; D: TRBD2; J: TRBJ2-7; CDR3: CASSSGTSGREVYF; DNA: TGTGCCAGCAGCTCCGGGACTAGCGGGAGGGAGGTGTACTTC
size: -; V: TRBV21-1; length: 17; D: -; J: TRBJ1-1; CDR3: CASSKTRTDRSNTEAFF; DNA: TGTGCCAGCAGCAAAACCCGCACGGACAGGTCAAACACTGAAGCTTTCTTT
size: few; V: TRBV4-1; length: 17; D: -; J: TRBJ1-1; CDR3: CASSQGDWFRGGTEAFF; DNA: TGCGCCAGCAGCCAAGGGGATTGGTTCCGTGGGGGCACTGAAGCTTTCTTT
size: few; V: TRBV27; length: 13; D: -; J: TRBJ1-5; CDR3: CASSFQGSQPQHF; DNA: TGTGCCAGCAGTTTTCAGGGAAGTCAGCCCCAGCATTTT
size: -; V: TRBV18; length: 13; D: -; J: TRBJ2-7; CDR3: CASSRQTAYEQYF; DNA: TGTGCCAGCTCAAGGCAAACAGCCTACGAGCAGTACTTC
size: -; V: TRBV5-1; length: 16; D: -; J: TRBJ1-1; CDR3: CASSADPGGLNTEAFF; DNA: TGCGCCAGCAGCGCCGACCCGGGTGGGTTGAACACTGAAGCTTTCTTT
size: -; V: TRBV6-5; length: 14; D: -; J: TRBJ2-7; CDR3: CASSYHRESYEQYF; DNA: TGTGCCAGCAGTTACCACAGGGAGTCCTACGAGCAGTACTTC
size: -; V: TRBV25-1; length: 16; D: TRBD2; J: TRBJ2-3; CDR3: CASSETSGISTDTQYF; DNA: TGTGCCAGCAGTGAGACTAGCGGGATCAGCACAGATACGCAGTATTTT
size: -; V: TRBV6-4; length: 14; D: TRBD1; J: TRBJ1-2; CDR3: CASSRDRANYGYTF; DNA: TGTGCCAGCAGCCGGGACAGAGCTAACTATGGCTACACCTTC
size: -; V: TRBV18; length: 13; D: -; J: TRBJ2-7; CDR3: CASSPPVGNEQYF; DNA: TGTGCCAGCTCACCACCTGTGGGGAACGAGCAGTACTTC
size: -; V: TRBV18; length: 13; D: -; J: TRBJ2-1; CDR3: CASSQDSHNEQFF; DNA: TGTGCCAGCTCACAGGACAGTCACAATGAGCAGTTCTTC
size: medium-sized; V: TRBV7-6; length: 15; D: -; J: TRBJ1-1; CDR3: CASSLDSGMNTEAFF; DNA: TGTGCCAGCAGCTTAGACTCGGGCATGAACACTGAAGCTTTCTTT
size: -; V: TRBV19; length: 15; D: TRBD2; J: TRBJ2-3; CDR3: CASSMWAGGPDTQYF; DNA: TGTGCCAGTAGTATGTGGGCGGGAGGGCCAGATACGCAGTATTTT
size: few; V: TRBV5-4; length: 15; D: -; J: TRBJ1-2; CDR3: CASSLEGEGYYGYTF; DNA: TGTGCCAGCAGCTTGGAAGGGGAAGGTTACTATGGCTACACCTTC
size: once; V: TRBV19; length: 16; D: -; J: TRBJ2-3; CDR3: CASSMLETVNTDTQYF; DNA: TGTGCCAGTAGTATGCTGGAGACAGTTAACACAGATACGCAGTATTTT
size: -; V: TRBV11-2; length: 16; D: TRBD2; J: TRBJ2-3; CDR3: CASSLAPGLAGRTQYF; DNA: TGTGCCAGCAGCTTAGCCCCGGGACTAGCGGGGCGAACGCAGTATTTT
size: -; V: TRBV6-5; length: 16; D: -; J: TRBJ1-2; CDR3: CASSFYGRSLNYGYTF; DNA: TGTGCCAGCAGTTTTTACGGGCGGAGTCTGAACTATGGCTACACCTTC
size: -; V: TRBV7-8; length: 15; D: -; J: TRBJ2-5; CDR3: CASSLNGQVKETQYF; DNA: TGTGCCAGCAGCTTAAATGGGCAGGTTAAAGAGACCCAGTACTTC
size: -; V: TRBV4-1; length: 14; D: -; J: TRBJ2-1; CDR3: CASSPGGSKNEQFF; DNA: TGCGCCAGCAGCCCAGGGGGGTCAAAGAATGAGCAGTTCTTC
size: -; V: TRBV6-1; length: 14; D: -; J: TRBJ1-5; CDR3: CASSLVRTNQPQHF; DNA: TGTGCCAGCAGCCTCGTGAGGACAAATCAGCCCCAGCATTTT
size: -; V: TRBV7-8; length: 16; D: TRBD1; J: TRBJ2-1; CDR3: CASSRWGQGLYNEQFF; DNA: TGTGCCAGCAGCAGGTGGGGACAGGGACTCTACAATGAGCAGTTCTTC
size: few; V: TRBV6-5; length: 15; D: -; J: TRBJ2-3; CDR3: CASSYSGGGSDTQYF; DNA: TGTGCCAGCAGTTACTCGGGTGGTGGATCAGATACGCAGTATTTT
size: -; V: TRBV27; length: 16; D: -; J: TRBJ1-4; CDR3: CASSPTAAVTNEKLFF; DNA: TGTGCCAGCAGTCCAACCGCCGCGGTTACTAATGAAAAACTGTTTTTT
size: -; V: TRBV14; length: 14; D: TRBD1; J: TRBJ2-7; CDR3: CASSQDWDSYEQYF; DNA: TGTGCCAGCAGCCAAGATTGGGACAGCTACGAGCAGTACTTC
size: -; V: TRBV2; length: 12; D: -; J: TRBJ2-1; CDR3: CASSEALNEQFF; DNA: TGTGCCAGCAGTGAAGCCCTAAATGAGCAGTTCTTC
size: -; V: TRBV5-1; length: 18; D: TRBD2; J: TRBJ2-1; CDR3: CASSPGTSGFSAYNEQFF; DNA: TGCGCCAGCAGCCCCGGGACTAGCGGCTTCAGTGCCTACAATGAGCAGTTCTTC
size: -; V: TRBV5-8; length: 15; D: -; J: TRBJ1-4; CDR3: CASSLEGGRGEKLFF; DNA: TGTGCCAGCAGCTTGGAGGGGGGCCGGGGGGAAAAACTGTTTTTT
size: -; V: TRBV27; length: 17; D: -; J: TRBJ1-5; CDR3: CASNRISGQMSNQPQHF; DNA: TGTGCCAGCAACCGAATTTCTGGGCAGATGAGCAATCAGCCCCAGCATTTT
size: -; V: TRBV28; length: 12; D: -; J: TRBJ2-1; CDR3: CASSLSGPEQFF; DNA: TGTGCCAGCAGTTTATCGGGCCCCGAGCAGTTCTTC